This T cell receptor beta chain came from a study of blood T cell repertoires in COVID-19. Overall study: Sources were T cells, B-cell-depleted T cells, or PBMCs; the material itself was cDNA or gDNA.

Per the authors' pipeline: Amplified reference gene primers provided the basis for estimating nucleated cell counts. Sequencing was performed with immunoSEQ multiplex PCR; in TCRdb, only in-frame clones are kept and a portion is missing. The D gene and trimming were derived from the DNA, and the V and J assignments and clone size from that table. The data contain some 240,000 clones, approximately 83% of them singletons. CDR1 is SGHAT and CDR2 is FQNNGV in the germline V gene. J lost 5 bases, V lost 8 bases, and 11 bases had no gene match. This CDR3 region has 15 residues. This clone showed up just once.

V is TRBV11-2 and J is TRBJ2-2; 7 bases line up with TRBD2. Sequencing was carried out using PBMCs or T cells enriched from blood (not recorded which). The TCR sequence derives from a man aged 50-59 years who had recovered from COVID-19. CDR3 nucleotide sequence: TGTGCCAGCGGACGATCGGCGGGGGTGACCGGGGAGCTGTTTTTT. Its translation is CASGRSAGVTGELFF.